The T cell receptor beta chain under discussion was sequenced for a study of blood T cell repertoires in COVID-19. Study-wide background: Acute-phase and convalescent COVID-19 samples originated in the United States, Italy and Spain.

This CDR3 contains 15 residues. CDR1 and CDR2 from the germline V gene are LGHDT and YNNKEL (reference sequence). V shed 1 base and J 3 bases; nucleotides not matched to a gene: 1. Clones were read by immunoSEQ multiplex PCR, and TCRdb kept only the in-frame ones, dropping some. The table records about 210,000 clones, approximately 80% of them present only once. This chain links TRBV3-1 (or the pseudogene TRBV3-2) with TRBJ2-3; TRBD1 matches 10 bases. The sample taken for sequencing was PBMCs or T cells enriched from blood (not recorded which). The sequence was collected from a man younger than 45 with acute COVID-19. The CDR3 protein is CASSQGTGGTDTQYF. Written as DNA, the CDR3 is TGTGCCAGCAGCCAAGGGACAGGGGGAACAGATACGCAGTATTTT.